The entry below gives a single TCR beta chain sequence along with its context. The antigen this receptor binds is unknown. The record has no base qualities; no much larger clone is one base away. The immunoSEQ Assay, a bias-controlled multiplex PCR, was used to amplify TCRbeta CDR3 regions from genomic DNA. In the original analysis: The number of nucleated cells in each sample was estimated from the amplification of reference gene primers within the assay. To quantify the absolute abundance of each unique TCRbeta CDR3 rearrangement, sequence reads were collapsed and filtered. Productive Simpson clonality was computed per sample as the square root of Simpson's diversity index over productive rearrangements. The table comes from immuneACCESS by way of TCRdb, which keeps in-frame sequences with V and J called. Part of the clones is missing from these tables; in studies checked, under half for an unresolved V gene and the rest for unknown reasons. That table gives V, J and clone size, and the DNA gave D and trimming. The sample yields 70,000 to 80,000 clones; over 65% were counted once. About 10% of the sample is held by the ten biggest clonotypes.

Whole blood was collected in K2EDTA tubes by collaborating institutions according to the institutions' own protocols. For TCRbeta analysis, collaborator samples were shipped as frozen whole blood, as isolated PBMCs, or as DNA extracted from either sample type. The sample is drawn from a study of blood T cell repertoires in COVID-19 (TCRdb year 2020). Study-level background: Samples from collaborators originated in the United States, Italy and Spain and spanned both the acute and convalescent phases of COVID-19. The repertoires were made available in a free public database intended to serve as a resource for research on the immune response to SARS-CoV-2. Where HLA class I and class II types were available, the types were taken from metadata supplied by the sample provider, not from assay-based typing. The sample metadata nearly always contained a de-identified subject ID, COVID-19 status, age in years and sex. The dataset comprised deeply sampled blood TCRbeta repertoires from subjects exposed to, actively infected with, or recovered from COVID-19. Samples came from the ongoing ImmuneRACE study (first 160 participants) plus 1,254 subjects from 6 global collaborators. The material from the prospective study consisted of cDNA or gDNA derived from T cells, B-cell-depleted T cells, or PBMCs.

General findings and caveats noted by the study authors: The amount of clinical and demographic metadata varied by source and participant and was provided uncurated.

At the junction V is shortened by 9 bases and J by 2 bases, with 12 bases in between. CDR1 and CDR2 were assigned from the germline V gene as KGHDR and SFDVKD. The CDR3 contains 13 residues, cysteine and phenylalanine counted. Only the CDR3 DNA is retained, 39 bases long and in frame from the first base. The origin of this receptor is a human donor in a cohort sampled during active COVID-19. Sequenced input: peripheral blood. Recombination linked TRBV24-1 to TRBJ1-2; the D segment cannot be called with confidence. The CDR3 protein sequence reads: CATAMTGNYGYTF. In nucleotides, the sequence is TGTGCCACCGCAATGACCGGGAACTATGGCTACACCTTC.